The present TCR beta chain was sequenced within a study of type 1 regulatory T cells. Via MiXCR, TCRdb re-called the reads, giving one row per CDR3 protein. The data show 70,000 or so distinct CDR3 sequences, with about a fifth seen just once and less than 10% held by the top ten. Note on this clonotype: The target antigen is unknown.

Study results and limitations: Tr1 cells had a more restricted TCR repertoire than non-Tr1 cells.

This TCR derives from a human donor in good health. The specimen was cultured type 1 regulatory T (Tr1) cells, either the whole culture or a sorted fraction (not recorded which).

CDR3 loop: CASSPETGRATYEQYF. Here the CDR3 DNA reads TGCGCCAGCAGTCCTGAGACAGGACGGGCCACCTACGAGCAGTACTTC. The rearrangement joins TRBV5-1 to TRBJ2-7; D perhaps matches TRBD1 (6 bases). V was cut by 5 bases and J by 2 bases, with 20 bases left in between. Germline V CDR1 and CDR2: SGHRS, YFSETQ. This CDR3 is 16 amino acids long.